Following are 26 T cell receptor beta chains from one sample sequenced in a study of blood T cell repertoires in COVID-19. Profiled with immunoSEQ multiplex PCR; TCRdb holds only in-frame clones, not every one. The table lists approximately 100,000 clones, 82% of them singletons. Sequences were obtained from peripheral blood. These TCRs come from a man aged 60 to 75 with acute or convalescent COVID-19.

This clone was found a few times. The V call is TRBV15, the J call TRBJ2-3, with D uncertain. CDR3 length: 12 amino acids. Germline CDR1 LNHNV, CDR2 YYDKDF (reference sequence). Trimming removed 4 bases at V and 2 bases at J, with 4 bases between. CDR3 sequence reads: CATSTNTDTQYF. The CDR3 DNA is TGTGCCACCAGCACAAACACAGATACGCAGTATTTT.

This clone was detected once. The chain uses TRBV12-3 or TRBV12-4 and TRBJ1-2, with no clear D. Trimming cost V 3 bases and J 8 bases, with 13 bases left between them. The CDR3 consists of 13 residues. CDR3 amino acids: CASSFNLLRGYTF. The CDR3 coding sequence is TGTGCCAGCAGTTTTAACCTCCTTAGAGGCTACACCTTC.

V and J are TRBV7-9 and TRBJ1-5; 7 bases are a match to TRBD1. Germline assignment: CDR1 SEHNR and CDR2 FQNEAQ (reference sequence). The CDR3 is made up of 14 amino acids. With 2 bases clipped from V and 3 bases from J, the junction kept 1 base outside the gene matches. The CDR3 protein is CASSLQGDNQPQHF. Written as DNA, the CDR3 is TGTGCCAGCAGCTTACAGGGGGACAATCAGCCCCAGCATTTT.

The chain joins TRBV28 to TRBJ2-7, with D tentatively TRBD2 (5 bases). The germline gives CDR1 MDHEN, CDR2 SYDVKM. The CDR3 is made up of 15 amino acids. V was cut by 3 bases and J by 0 bases, with 12 bases left in between. CDR3 in amino acids: CASSFRGLSSYEQYF. DNA of the CDR3: TGTGCCAGCAGTTTCCGGGGATTAAGCTCCTACGAGCAGTACTTC.

This clone has only one observation. The chain couples TRBV27 to TRBJ2-2; 8 bases match TRBD1. In germline, CDR1 is MNHEY, CDR2 SMNVEV (reference sequence). Trimming removed 3 bases from V and 8 bases from J; junction bases left unmatched: 2. The CDR3 is 13 amino acids. CDR3 nucleotides: TGTGCCAGCAGTTTGGACAGGGTGGGGGAGCTGTTTTTT. This sequence encodes CASSLDRVGELFF.

This chain uses TRBV7-9 with TRBJ1-1; possibly TRBD1 for D (6 bases). V dropped 1 base and J dropped 6 bases, with 9 bases sitting between them. CDR1 SEHNR and CDR2 FQNEAQ come from the germline V gene (reference sequence). The CDR3 consists of 13 residues. Here the CDR3 reads CASSLDRASEAFF. The CDR3 DNA is TGTGCCAGCAGCTTAGACAGGGCGTCTGAAGCTTTCTTT.

The chain has TRBV6-5 and TRBJ1-2; 7 positions agree with TRBD1. CDR1 MNHEY and CDR2 SVGAGI come from the germline V gene. The V and J ends lost 6 bases and 2 bases, in that order; junction bases with no gene match: 9. The CDR3 has 15 residues. The CDR3 spells CASRPSRDRNYGYTF. In nucleotides, the CDR3 is TGTGCCAGCAGACCCAGCCGGGACAGAAACTATGGCTACACCTTC.

The rearrangement uses TRBV18 and TRBJ1-5; D is possibly TRBD1 (5 bases). This CDR3 is built from 15 residues. Germline lookup yields CDR1 KGHSH and CDR2 LQKENI. Trimming left V 4 bases short and J 3 bases short, with 13 bases between. The CDR3 sequence is CASSRGQPNNQPQHF. The DNA of the CDR3 is TGTGCCAGCTCACGCGGACAACCAAACAATCAGCCCCAGCATTTT.

This chain connects TRBV5-1 to TRBJ1-1; D ambiguous. The CDR3 is 14 amino acids. Between the trimmed V and J ends, which lost 2 bases and 5 bases, there was a span of 13 bases. The germline gives CDR1 SGHRS, CDR2 YFSETQ. CDR3 DNA: TGCGCCAGCAGCTTAGACCCGACCGGGACTGAAGCTTTCTTT. It encodes CASSLDPTGTEAFF.

The rearrangement joins TRBV7-3 to TRBJ2-2, with D perhaps TRBD1 (5 bases). Per germline, CDR1 SGHTA and CDR2 FQGTGA. This CDR3 comprises 16 residues. V gave up 2 bases and J gave up 2 bases, with 12 bases separating them. In DNA, the CDR3 is TGTGCCAGCAGCTTAGAGGCCAGGGCCAACACCGGGGAGCTGTTTTTT. Protein: CASSLEARANTGELFF. The whole variable domain, filled in from reference TRBV7-3 and TRBJ2-2, reads GAGVSQTPSNKVTEKGKYVELRCDPISGHTALYWYRQSLGQGPEFLIYFQGTGAADDSGLPNDRFFAVRPEGSVSTLKIQRTERGDSAVYLCASSLEARANTGELFFGEGSRLTVL.

Here the CDR3 reads CASSPGGPNEKLFF. CDR3 in DNA: TGTGCCAGTAGTCCGGGGGGGCCTAATGAAAAACTGTTTTTT. V is TRBV19 and J is TRBJ1-4, with D possibly being TRBD1 (6 bases). Germline V gene lookup returns CDR1 LNHDA and CDR2 SQIVND (reference sequence). V gave up 5 bases and J gave up 3 bases, with 10 bases separating them. The CDR3 length is 14 residues. The whole variable domain, remainder taken from reference TRBV19 and TRBJ1-4, is DGGITQSPKYLFRKEGQNVTLSCEQNLNHDAMYWYRQDPGQGLRLIYYSQIVNDFQKGDIAEGYSVSREKKESFPLTVTSAQKNPTAFYLCASSPGGPNEKLFFGSGTQLSVL.

The rearrangement joins TRBV7-3 to TRBJ1-6, with 10 bases lining up with TRBD1. After removal of 4 bases from V and 6 bases from J, the junction contained 3 bases not matched to a gene. The CDR3 spans 15 residues. CDR1 is SGHTA, CDR2 FQGTGA, per germline. Here the CDR3 DNA reads TGTGCCAGCAGCTCCGGGACAGGGGTTAATTCACCCCTCCACTTT. It encodes CASSSGTGVNSPLHF.

This clone was counted once. The chain carries TRBV4-1 and TRBJ2-5, with 9 positions matching TRBD1. V was clipped by 0 bases and J by 5 bases; unmatched bases: 7. CDR1 is MGHRA and CDR2 is YSYEKL in the germline V gene. The CDR3 spans 16 residues. The CDR3 DNA reads as TGCGCCAGCAGCCAAGATGGAACAGGGGGCAGGGAGACCCAGTACTTC. It encodes CASSQDGTGGRETQYF.

The chain employs TRBV19 and TRBJ2-5, with 7 bases identical to TRBD2. The germline gives CDR1 LNHDA, CDR2 SQIVND (reference sequence). V dropped 1 base and J dropped 4; count of bases not matched to a gene: 0. The CDR3 contains 13 residues. The CDR3 reads CASSIASGETQYF. Here the CDR3 DNA reads TGTGCCAGTAGTATAGCTAGCGGAGAGACCCAGTACTTC.

V usage is TRBV21-1 and J usage is TRBJ2-1; the DNA was not compared with TRBD1, the D call given in the table. TRBV21-1 is described as a pseudogene. This CDR3 has 15 amino acids. The CDR3 spells CASSLRDRDYNEQFF. Here the CDR3 DNA reads TGTGCCAGCAGCCTCCGGGACAGGGACTACAATGAGCAGTTCTTC.

The chain uses TRBV3-1 (or the pseudogene TRBV3-2) and TRBJ1-3; maybe TRBD1 (5 bases). The V end was cut by 6 bases, the J end by 0 bases, with 9 bases between. This CDR3 is 14 amino acids long. Germline CDR1 reads LGHDT; CDR2 reads YNNKEL (reference sequence). In nucleotides, the CDR3 is TGTGCCAGCAGTGGCAGGGTCTCTGGAAACACCATATATTTT. This sequence encodes CASSGRVSGNTIYF.

The rearrangement links TRBV5-8 to TRBJ1-2; D possibly corresponds to TRBD1 (5 bases). Looked up from germline, CDR1 is SGHTS and CDR2 is YDEGEE. There are 14 residues in the CDR3. Trimming stripped 0 bases from V and 2 bases from J, with 8 bases between. CDR3 region: CASSLVGGNYGYTF. The CDR3 coding sequence is TGTGCCAGCAGCTTGGTGGGGGGAAACTATGGCTACACCTTC.

This clone showed up just once. The rearrangement links TRBV19 to TRBJ2-1; 8 bases line up with TRBD2. Germline CDR1 and CDR2: LNHDA and SQIVND (reference sequence). The CDR3 is made up of 20 amino acids. After removal of 4 bases from V and 0 bases from J, the junction contained 17 bases not matched to a gene. Here the CDR3 DNA reads TGTGCCAGTAGTAGAGCAGCCCCGGGACTAGTGCCTGGCTCCTACAATGAGCAGTTCTTC. The encoded protein is CASSRAAPGLVPGSYNEQFF.

The chain employs TRBV4-3 and TRBJ2-6; 9 bases fit TRBD1. The V gene's germline CDR1 is LGHNA and CDR2 YSLEER. V was pared by 4 bases and J by 4 bases, with 14 bases of the junction left unmatched. The CDR3 totals 19 residues. CDR3 bases: TGCGCCAGCAGCCCACCGCTGGGACAGGGCGGAGGAGGGGCCAACGTCCTGACTTTC. Protein sequence: CASSPPLGQGGGGANVLTF.

This chain links TRBV11-3 with TRBJ2-1, with 8 bases identical to TRBD2. J lost 4 bases, V lost 5 bases, and 4 bases had no gene match. This CDR3 has 14 amino acids. Germline values: CDR1 SGHNT, CDR2 YENEEA. CDR3: CASSPGTRYNEQFF. The DNA for the CDR3 is TGTGCCAGCAGCCCTGGGACTAGATACAATGAGCAGTTCTTC.

This chain links TRBV7-2 with TRBJ1-2, with 8 bases matching TRBD1. Per the germline V gene, CDR1 is SGHTA and CDR2 is FQGNSA. V gave up 2 bases and J gave up 4 bases; unmatched junction bases: 6. This CDR3 is built from 15 residues. CDR3: CASSLRQGAGYGYTF. As DNA, the CDR3 is TGTGCCAGCAGCTTAAGGCAGGGGGCTGGCTATGGCTACACCTTC.

V usage is TRBV7-6 and J usage is TRBJ1-2; 7 bases align to TRBD1. Germline assignment: CDR1 SGHVS and CDR2 FNYEAQ. This CDR3 contains 15 residues. V lost 2 bases, J lost 3 bases, and 6 bases stayed unmatched. CDR3: CASSLYLGQDYGYTF. In DNA, the CDR3 is TGTGCCAGCAGCTTATACCTAGGACAGGACTATGGCTACACCTTC.

V gene TRBV18 combines with J gene TRBJ1-2; D is perhaps TRBD1 (5 bases). Germline CDR1 and CDR2: KGHSH and LQKENI. This CDR3 region has 14 residues. V shed 0 bases and J shed 7 bases, with 12 bases lying between them. CDR3 amino acids: CASSPPGRAGGYTF. The CDR3 DNA is TGTGCCAGCTCACCACCCGGCAGGGCTGGTGGCTACACCTTC.

This clone has a single count. The chain combines TRBV24-1 with TRBJ2-1; 12 bases agree with TRBD1. V was clipped by 4 bases and J by 7 bases; unmatched bases: 19. Per the germline V gene, CDR1 is KGHDR and CDR2 is SFDVKD. The CDR3 is 20 amino acids. The CDR3 spells CATSDSGTGGLAGGLNEQFF. CDR3 coding DNA: TGTGCCACCAGTGACTCCGGGACAGGGGGCCTAGCGGGTGGTTTAAATGAGCAGTTCTTC.

V is TRBV30 and J is TRBJ2-5; 7 bases agree with TRBD1. V dropped 2 bases and J dropped 6; count of bases not matched to a gene: 3. The CDR3 sequence is 12 residues long. The germline gives CDR1 GTSNPN, CDR2 SVGIG (reference sequence). The CDR3 DNA reads as TGTGCCTGGAGTTGGGACAGCAAGACCCAGTACTTC. Translation gives CAWSWDSKTQYF.

The gene calls are TRBV7-3 and TRBJ2-3, with D possibly being TRBD1 (5 bases). Germline CDR1 reads SGHTA; CDR2 reads FQGTGA. CDR3 length equals 15 residues. V shed 4 bases and J shed 2 bases, with 13 bases lying between them. This CDR3 is CASSSGITHTDTQYF. The CDR3 bases are TGTGCCAGCAGCTCAGGGATCACCCACACAGATACGCAGTATTTT.